This T cell receptor (beta chain) appears in the sequencing data of a study of T cell repertoires in cytomegalovirus infection. Overall study context: CMV epitopes in the study were HLA-C-restricted (recently identified) and HLA-B-restricted (well studied). Matching HLA type and CMV infection were both indicated by public TCR beta signatures. Findings and limits, study-wide: HLA-C-restricted, CMV-specific TCR beta clonotypes were dominant ex vivo. There were carriers of CMV plus the relevant HLA, and cumulative public TCR beta family frequency identified them.

This clonotype was seen just once. Its antigen is not identified. The CDR3 has 15 amino acids. V was pared by 7 bases and J by 0 bases, with 13 bases between. Per the germline V gene, CDR1 is SNHLY and CDR2 is FYNNEI. From the reads, TCRdb called clonotypes with MiXCR, one entry per CDR3 protein. The table lists 830,000 or so distinct CDR3 sequences, 30% to 35% of them singletons, with 9.5% to 15% in the top ten. V is TRBV2 and J is TRBJ2-1; tentative D call: TRBD1 (5 bases). The sample consisted of cultured CD8+ T cells from PBMCs, taken from culture after CMV antigen stimulation. The TCR originated in a human donor in good health (CMV status not recorded). Some clones in this sample may be carry-over from other donors' samples. In DNA form, the CDR3 reads TGTGCCAGCACTTTGACAGAAAGCTCCTACAATGAGCAGTTCTTC. Its protein is CASTLTESSYNEQFF.